The 6 T cell receptor beta chains listed next were all sequenced from one sample in a study of blood T cells in healthy people across ages. Together with a sample-barcoded 5' primer, a J-beta primer mix was included in a second PCR lasting about 7 to 11 cycles. TCRdb re-derived calls from the 5' RACE reads in MiXCR, one entry per CDR3 protein. Among 1.5 million to 2 million distinct CDR3 sequences, roughly a third were seen once, and the ten largest hold approximately 10%. The specimen was blood. These receptor sequences come from a woman between 25 and 40 years old in good health.

This clonotype was recorded a few times. Here the CDR3 DNA reads TGCGCCAGCGCAGAGTACACGAACTCCTACGAGCAGTACTTC. Its translation: CASAEYTNSYEQYF. The chain combines TRBV5-1 with TRBJ2-7; D ambiguous. Germline-derived CDR1 and CDR2 are SGHRS and YFSETQ. Between the trimmed V and J ends, which lost 7 bases and 0 bases, there was a span of 14 bases. The CDR3 covers 14 residues.

This clonotype was found once. The chain links TRBV3-1 to TRBJ2-7, with 16 bases that match TRBD2. CDR3 length equals 15 residues. Germline-derived CDR1 and CDR2 are LGHDT and YNNKEL (reference sequence). The V segment lost 4 bases and the J segment 5 bases; nucleotides outside the gene matches: 2. DNA for the CDR3: TGTGCCAGCAGCCCGGGACTAGCGGGAGGGCACGAGCAGTACTTC. Its protein is CASSPGLAGGHEQYF.

This clonotype occurred a few times. This sequence joins TRBV27 and TRBJ2-3, with 9 positions matching TRBD1. Germline values: CDR1 MNHEY, CDR2 SMNVEV (reference sequence). V shed 8 bases and J 3 bases; nucleotides not matched to a gene: 6. This CDR3 region has 14 residues. Written as DNA, the CDR3 is TGTGCCAGCGCGACAGGGGGTAGAACAGATACGCAGTATTTT. Protein product: CASATGGRTDTQYF.

The chain combines TRBV30 with TRBJ1-1; D gene ambiguous. The germline CDR1 and CDR2 sequences are GTSNPN and SVGIG (reference sequence). Trimming took 2 bases from V and 3 from J, leaving 10 bases between them. This CDR3 has 13 residues. CDR3 DNA: TGTGCCTGGAGTAACAGAGGCGACACTGAAGCTTTCTTT. This sequence encodes CAWSNRGDTEAFF. Combining the CDR3 with reference TRBV30 and TRBJ1-1 gives the whole variable domain SQTIHQWPATLVQPVGSPLSLECTVEGTSNPNLYWYRQAAGRGLQLLFYSVGIGQISSEVPQNLSASRPQDRQFILSSKKLLLSDSGFYLCAWSNRGDTEAFFGQGTRLTVV.

There are many counts of this clonotype. The chain couples TRBV20-1 to TRBJ2-1, with D tentatively TRBD2 (5 bases). The V end was cut by 7 bases, the J end by 3 bases, with 16 bases between. The CDR3 is made up of 14 amino acids. The germline V gene has CDR1 DFQATT and CDR2 SNEGSKA (reference sequence). The CDR3: CSVRLRGDYNEQFF. DNA for the CDR3: TGCAGTGTCCGCTTACGGGGTGACTACAATGAGCAGTTCTTC.

The V and J genes are TRBV4-1 and TRBJ2-4; D gene unclear. The CDR3 totals 15 residues. Germline lookup yields CDR1 MGHRA and CDR2 YSYEKL. The V and J ends lost 0 bases and 2 bases respectively, with 8 bases between them. The CDR3: CASSQDRRPKNIQYF. The CDR3 DNA reads as TGCGCCAGCAGCCAAGACAGGAGACCCAAAAACATTCAGTACTTC.